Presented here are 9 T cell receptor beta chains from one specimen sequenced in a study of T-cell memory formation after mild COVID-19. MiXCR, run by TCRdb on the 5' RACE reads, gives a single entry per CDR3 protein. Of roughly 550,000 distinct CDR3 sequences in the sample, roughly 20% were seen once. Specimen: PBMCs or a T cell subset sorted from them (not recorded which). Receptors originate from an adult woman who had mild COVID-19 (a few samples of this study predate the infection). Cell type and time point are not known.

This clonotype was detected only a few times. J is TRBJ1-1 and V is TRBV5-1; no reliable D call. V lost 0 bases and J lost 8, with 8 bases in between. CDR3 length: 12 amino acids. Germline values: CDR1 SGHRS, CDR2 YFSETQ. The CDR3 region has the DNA TGCGCCAGCAGCTTGGGACACTCAGAAGCTTTCTTT. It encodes CASSLGHSEAFF.

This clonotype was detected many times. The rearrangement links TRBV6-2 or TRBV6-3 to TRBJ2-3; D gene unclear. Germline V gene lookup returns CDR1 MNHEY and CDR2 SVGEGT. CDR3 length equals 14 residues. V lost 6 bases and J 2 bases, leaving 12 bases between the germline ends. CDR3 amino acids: CASSDGRATDTQYF. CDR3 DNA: TGTGCCAGCAGCGACGGACGAGCCACAGATACGCAGTATTTT.

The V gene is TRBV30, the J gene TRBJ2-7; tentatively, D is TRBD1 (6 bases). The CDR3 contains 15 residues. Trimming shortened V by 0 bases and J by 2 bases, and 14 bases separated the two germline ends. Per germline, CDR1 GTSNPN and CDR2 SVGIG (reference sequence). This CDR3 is CAWSVRGSPTYEQYF. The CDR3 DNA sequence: TGTGCCTGGAGTGTTAGGGGGAGTCCTACCTACGAGCAGTACTTC.

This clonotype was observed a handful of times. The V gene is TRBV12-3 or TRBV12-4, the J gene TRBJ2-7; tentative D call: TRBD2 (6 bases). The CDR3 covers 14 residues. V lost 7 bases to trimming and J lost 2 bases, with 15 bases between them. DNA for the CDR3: TGTGCCAGCAAACGGACCTGGGAGGCCTACGAGCAGTACTTC. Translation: CASKRTWEAYEQYF.

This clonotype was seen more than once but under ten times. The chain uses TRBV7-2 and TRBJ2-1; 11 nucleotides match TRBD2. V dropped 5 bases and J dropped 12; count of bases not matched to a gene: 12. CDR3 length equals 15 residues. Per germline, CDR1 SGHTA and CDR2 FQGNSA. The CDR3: CASSPRTGTSGGQFF. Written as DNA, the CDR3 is TGTGCCAGCAGCCCCCGAACCGGGACTAGCGGAGGGCAGTTCTTC.

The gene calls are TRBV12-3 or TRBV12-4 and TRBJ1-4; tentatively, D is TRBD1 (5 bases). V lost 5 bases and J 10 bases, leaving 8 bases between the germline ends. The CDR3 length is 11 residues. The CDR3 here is CASSGGGKLFF. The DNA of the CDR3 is TGTGCCAGCAGTGGGGGGGGAAAACTGTTTTTT.

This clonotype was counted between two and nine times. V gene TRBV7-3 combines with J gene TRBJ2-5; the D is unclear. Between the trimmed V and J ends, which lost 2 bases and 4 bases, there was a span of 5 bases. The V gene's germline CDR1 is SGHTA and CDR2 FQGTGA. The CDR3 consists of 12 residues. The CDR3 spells CASSLGPETQYF. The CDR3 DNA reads TGTGCCAGCAGCTTAGGCCCAGAGACCCAGTACTTC.

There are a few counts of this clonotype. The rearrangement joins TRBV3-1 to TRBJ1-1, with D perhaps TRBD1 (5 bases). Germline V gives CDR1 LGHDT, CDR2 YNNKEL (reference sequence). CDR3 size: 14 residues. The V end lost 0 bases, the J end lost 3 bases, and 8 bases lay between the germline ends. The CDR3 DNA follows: TGTGCCAGCAGCCAAGATCTGGGGGACACTGAAGCTTTCTTT. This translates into CASSQDLGDTEAFF. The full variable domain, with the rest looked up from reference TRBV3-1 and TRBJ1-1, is DTAVSQTPKYLVTQMGNDKSIKCEQNLGHDTMYWYKQDSKKFLKIMFSYNNKELIINETVPNRFSPKSPDKAHLNLHINSLELGDSAVYFCASSQDLGDTEAFFGQGTRLTVV.

In DNA, the CDR3 is TGTGCCAGCAGTTTGGTCGGCGCAGTCCAAGAGACCCAGTACTTC. Amino acids: CASSLVGAVQETQYF. This chain links TRBV27 with TRBJ2-5; no firm D call. The germline V and J ends were trimmed by 3 bases and 1 base, with 12 bases remaining between them. The CDR3 runs to 15 residues. Germline CDR1 and CDR2: MNHEY and SMNVEV (reference sequence).